Each of the 20 T cell receptor beta chains below was sequenced from the same sample in a study of cytomegalovirus exposure and HLA in healthy donors. Produced via immunoSEQ multiplex PCR; TCRdb's table is partial and in-frame only. The table lists about 200,000 clones, roughly 83% of them singletons, with roughly 6% in the top ten. Sequenced material: PBMCs. All receptors derive from a woman between 18 and 29 years old in good health and CMV-seronegative.

This sequence joins TRBV5-1 and TRBJ1-5, with TRBD1 identical over 7 bases. The CDR3 sequence is 15 residues long. The germline gives CDR1 SGHRS, CDR2 YFSETQ. The V gene end was trimmed by 0 bases and the J gene end by 6 bases; junction bases not matched to a gene: 6. CDR3 protein: CASSLEGAAGQPQHF. The CDR3 nucleotides are TGCGCCAGCAGCTTGGAGGGGGCAGCGGGTCAGCCCCAGCATTTT.

The V and J genes are TRBV5-1 and TRBJ2-7; tentatively, D is TRBD1 (6 bases). The CDR3 is made up of 14 amino acids. Germline V gives CDR1 SGHRS, CDR2 YFSETQ. Trimming cost V 2 bases and J 2 bases, with 11 bases left between them. The CDR3 sequence: CASSFRGEAYEQYF. For the CDR3, the DNA is TGCGCCAGCAGCTTCAGGGGAGAAGCCTACGAGCAGTACTTC.

Remarks on this clone: Being one base from a much bigger clone, this may be a read error. The V call is TRBV6-1, the J call TRBJ1-5, with D unresolved. The germline V and J ends were trimmed by 6 bases and 0 bases, with 3 bases remaining between them. CDR1 MNHNS and CDR2 SASEGT come from the germline V gene. This CDR3 region has 12 residues. The CDR3 DNA is TGTGCCAGCAGGTATAGCAATCAGCCCCAGCATTTT. Translating gives CASRYSNQPQHF.

Note on this clone: The germline gene is not matched at one end of the junction; a read error may be the cause. The CDR3 loop is CASSFTGLNAEAFF. As DNA, the CDR3 is TGTGCCAGCAGCTTCACCGGCCTGAACGCTGAAGCTTTCTTT. The chain employs TRBV7-9 and TRBJ1-1; D is unresolved. This CDR3 is 14 amino acids long. The germline gives CDR1 SEHNR, CDR2 FQNEAQ (reference sequence).

This clone showed up just once. The rearrangement uses TRBV5-5 and TRBJ2-7, with TRBD2 identical over 10 bases. CDR3 size: 16 residues. J gave up 3 bases and V 0 bases, and 6 bases lay outside the gene matches. The germline V gene has CDR1 SGHKS and CDR2 YYEKEE (reference sequence). The CDR3 nucleotides are TGTGCCAGCAGCTTGGGGGGATGGACTAGCGGCTACGAGCAGTACTTC. Its protein product is CASSLGGWTSGYEQYF.

The V and J genes are TRBV20-1 and TRBJ1-1; D is possibly TRBD1 (5 bases). This CDR3 has 11 amino acids. V was shortened by 5 bases and J by 5 bases, with 9 bases between the two germline ends. The germline V gene has CDR1 DFQATT and CDR2 SNEGSKA (reference sequence). The CDR3 region is CSAWGGTEAFF. CDR3 bases: TGCAGTGCTTGGGGGGGGACTGAAGCTTTCTTT.

This chain joins TRBV7-3 and TRBJ2-3; D is uncertain. Trimming took 3 bases from V and 2 from J, leaving 12 bases between them. CDR1 and CDR2 from the germline V gene are SGHTA and FQGTGA. This CDR3 contains 15 residues. Written as DNA, the CDR3 is TGTGCCAGCAGCTTGGGTTCACCGTACACAGATACGCAGTATTTT. Residues: CASSLGSPYTDTQYF.

The V and J genes are TRBV9 and TRBJ2-5; maybe TRBD2 (6 bases). CDR3 size: 16 residues. Germline V lookup: CDR1 SGDLS, CDR2 YYNGEE. Trimming removed 2 bases from V and 4 bases from J, with 18 bases in between. The CDR3 loop reads CASSVRGSPGIETQYF. CDR3 in DNA: TGTGCCAGCAGCGTCCGGGGGAGTCCAGGGATAGAGACCCAGTACTTC.

The gene calls are TRBV19 and TRBJ2-7, with D maybe TRBD2 (6 bases). CDR3 length equals 15 residues. V was trimmed by 3 bases and J by 0 bases, leaving 12 bases between them. The germline CDR1 and CDR2 sequences are LNHDA and SQIVND (reference sequence). The CDR3 sequence is CASSISGLSSYEQYF. CDR3 sequence (DNA): TGTGCCAGTAGTATCTCGGGACTGAGCTCCTACGAGCAGTACTTC.

Concerning this clone itself: This may be a read error: a much more frequent sequence differs by one nucleotide. The same CDR3 is also encoded by other DNA sequences in this sample. The chain has TRBV6-1 and TRBJ2-5; 11 bases map to TRBD2. The CDR3 spans 15 residues. With V trimmed by 2 bases and J by 1 base, 0 bases remained unmatched. In germline, CDR1 is MNHNS, CDR2 SASEGT. CDR3 in amino acids: CASSELAGGQETQYF. For the CDR3, the DNA is TGTGCCAGCAGTGAACTAGCGGGGGGCCAAGAGACCCAGTACTTC.

About this clone itself: The same CDR3 is also encoded by other DNA sequences in this sample. V usage is TRBV2 and J usage is TRBJ2-1; 12 nucleotides line up with TRBD2. The CDR3 is 15 residues long. V trimming: 6 bases; J trimming: 4 bases; junction bases outside the gene matches: 4. CDR1 is SNHLY and CDR2 is FYNNEI in the germline V gene. The CDR3 is CASRAGTSGYNEQFF. The CDR3 DNA sequence: TGTGCCAGCAGGGCCGGGACTAGCGGGTACAATGAGCAGTTCTTC.

The count of this clone is one. V usage is TRBV23-1 and J usage is TRBJ1-5; a weak D match, TRBD1 (6 bases). Being an ORF, TRBV23-1 has a function that is uncertain. CDR3 length: 16 residues. Trimming removed 0 bases at V and 4 bases at J, with 13 bases between. This CDR3 reads CASSQSEPGTNQPQHF. CDR3 in DNA: TGCGCCAGCAGTCAATCGGAGCCAGGGACAAATCAGCCCCAGCATTTT.

This clone has just one count. The V and J genes are TRBV5-1 and TRBJ2-3, with D perhaps matching TRBD1 (5 bases). Germline CDR1 reads SGHRS; CDR2 reads YFSETQ. This CDR3 has 15 amino acids. The ends were cut back, 4 bases at V and 0 bases at J, with 12 bases in the middle. The CDR3 region is CASSPRQISTDTQYF. The CDR3, as DNA: TGCGCCAGCAGCCCTCGACAGATTAGCACAGATACGCAGTATTTT.

The gene calls are TRBV6-5 and TRBJ1-2; 11 nucleotides match TRBD1. With 6 bases clipped from V and 7 bases from J, the junction kept 7 bases outside the gene matches. This CDR3 has 14 residues. Looked up from germline, CDR1 is MNHEY and CDR2 is SVGAGI. The CDR3 nucleotides are TGTGCCAGCAGGCCCGGGACAGGGGGTCGTGGCTACACCTTC. As protein: CASRPGTGGRGYTF.

V gene TRBV5-6 combines with J gene TRBJ2-7; weak D call: TRBD2 (6 bases). The CDR3 covers 16 residues. Trimming pared 4 bases from V and 2 bases from J, leaving 19 bases between. Germline V gives CDR1 SGHDT, CDR2 YYEEEE. The CDR3 DNA reads as TGTGCCAGCAGCCGAAAACTAGCCGCCGGCCCCTACGAGCAGTACTTC. The encoded protein is CASSRKLAAGPYEQYF.

The chain uses TRBV27 and TRBJ2-2; D assignment may be TRBD1 or TRBD2 (5 bases each). Deletions cut 10 bases from V and 0 bases from J, with 9 bases between. The V gene's germline CDR1 is MNHEY and CDR2 SMNVEV (reference sequence). This CDR3 comprises 13 residues. For the CDR3, the DNA is TGTGCCACCGGGGCTGCGAACACCGGGGAGCTGTTTTTT. Translated: CATGAANTGELFF.

The chain recombines TRBV29-1 with TRBJ2-1; 10 positions agree with TRBD2. Germline trimming cut 1 base from V and 0 bases from J; bases unmatched to any gene: 9. This CDR3 has 18 residues. Germline CDR1 reads SQVTM; CDR2 reads ANQGSEA. The CDR3 is CSVEGPGTSESSYNEQFF. In nucleotides, the CDR3 is TGCAGCGTTGAAGGCCCCGGGACTAGCGAGAGCTCCTACAATGAGCAGTTCTTC.

The chain combines TRBV30 with TRBJ2-7; D uncertain. Looked up from germline, CDR1 is GTSNPN and CDR2 is SVGIG (reference sequence). Trimming cost V 0 bases and J 6 bases, with 12 bases left between them. This CDR3 is 13 amino acids long. The CDR3 sequence is CAWSVSAVGEQYF. As DNA, the CDR3 is TGTGCCTGGAGTGTATCGGCAGTCGGCGAGCAGTACTTC.

V gene TRBV2 combines with J gene TRBJ1-1; unclear D gene. V dropped 3 bases and J dropped 8 bases, with 7 bases sitting between them. Germline V gives CDR1 SNHLY, CDR2 FYNNEI. The CDR3 is made up of 11 amino acids. CDR3: CASSDDQEAFF. The CDR3 bases are TGTGCCAGCAGTGATGATCAAGAAGCTTTCTTT.

V and J are TRBV6-1 and TRBJ1-6; D ambiguous. The CDR3 loop spans 9 amino acids. Germline-derived CDR1 and CDR2 are MNHNS and SASEGT. The V gene lost 7 bases and the J gene lost 8 bases, with 0 bases spanning the gap. CDR3 region: CASNSPLHF. CDR3 sequence (DNA): TGTGCCAGCAATTCACCCCTCCACTTT.